What follows is one T cell receptor beta chain and its context. Its target is not known. This sample was taken from a study of PD-L1 blockade in urothelial cancer. Study findings and constraints: Tumor-linked clones in blood grew more by 3 weeks in durable-benefit patients.

The method was immunoSEQ multiplex PCR; TCRdb's version includes in-frame clones alone and lacks a portion of them. The repertoire consists of about 87,000 clones, with around 83% occurring once and the leading ten covering about 2.1%. Stated time point: pretreatment peripheral blood. This TCR was sampled from a man between 60 and 70 years old with urothelial cancer. The sequencing here drew on PBMCs, taken around atezolizumab (anti-PD-L1) treatment.

CDR3 sequence reads: CASSEEVTGLGAGNTIYF. The DNA for the CDR3 is TGTGCCAGCAGTGAAGAAGTTACAGGGTTAGGGGCTGGAAACACCATATATTTT. This chain connects TRBV6-1 to TRBJ1-3; TRBD1 might be the D (6 bases). Germline CDR1 and CDR2: MNHNS and SASEGT. The V and J ends lost 1 base and 2 bases respectively, with 18 bases between them. The CDR3 is 18 amino acids.